This is a list of T cell receptor beta chains from one sample in a study of blood T cell repertoires in COVID-19. Clones were read by immunoSEQ multiplex PCR, and TCRdb kept only the in-frame ones, dropping some. The data show 180,000 or so clones, roughly 80% seen once. The specimen sequenced was peripheral blood. The source of these receptors is a woman in her thirties or forties with COVID-19, enrolled during active disease. Each CDR3 is given with its conserved first and last residue. A D gene is named only where the DNA matches it firmly.

V | D | length | CDR3
TRBV28 | - | 14 | CASTTRPSRDTQYF
TRBV18 | - | 14 | CASSPPLQNTEAFF
TRBV15 | TRBD1 | 13 | CATSSDRAETQYF
TRBV6-1 | - | 15 | CASSEARLMNTEAFF
TRBV25-1 | - | 15 | CASSEYEGRGDGYTF
TRBV6-5 | - | 15 | CASSYSGSLTYGYTF
TRBV5-6 | - | 13 | CASSLREGYGYTF
TRBV29-1 | TRBD2 | 14 | CSVGGLAGGNEQYF
TRBV2 | - | 14 | CASNPSEGYYEQYF
TRBV19 | - | 14 | CASSWQVSTDTQYF
TRBV7-9 | TRBD1 | 13 | CASSGQGATGYTF
TRBV7-3 | TRBD1 | 16 | CASSLRGQGATDTQYF
TRBV30 | TRBD1 | 14 | CAWSRTGVDEKLFF
TRBV3-1/TRBV3-2 | - | 15 | CASSQAIAPTYEQYF
TRBV12-3/TRBV12-4 | - | 12 | CASSSSFNEQFF
TRBV5-5 | TRBD2 | 17 | CASSVDYGTSEGNEQFF
TRBV7-9 | - | 17 | CASSLLRGGGRTDTQYF
TRBV19 | - | 12 | CASQGLGTEAFF
TRBV18 | - | 13 | CASSQIGTGEQFF
TRBV5-6 | - | 16 | CASSLYSGLAKNIQYF
TRBV30 | - | 13 | CAWSVPEGTEAFF
TRBV27 | - | 17 | CASSLYSTEGYGYGYTF
TRBV10-2 | - | 13 | CASSGEKNYGYTF
TRBV18 | TRBD2 | 16 | CASSPNTSGGAVSQYF
TRBV19 | - | 12 | CASSIVETLQHF
TRBV5-5 | - | 14 | CASHHGQWNSPLHF
TRBV7-2 | TRBD1 | 15 | CASSLAGQGGQPQHF
TRBV3-1/TRBV3-2 | TRBD2 | 16 | CASSPPGLAGQETQYF
TRBV9 | TRBD2 | 15 | CASSDGTSLPDTQYF
TRBV5-1 | - | 15 | CASSLHGTSTDTQYF
TRBV29-1 | - | 13 | CSVEGGGGQPQHF
TRBV10-3 | TRBD1 | 13 | CATSTGESSPLHF